This is a list of T cell receptor beta chains from one sample in a study of T cell clonotyping in hematopoietic cell transplantation. Libraries were prepared by immunoSEQ multiplex PCR; TCRdb keeps only in-frame clonotypes and omits some of them. The sample comprises tens of thousands of clones, 90% to 96% of which are singletons, and roughly 1.5% rests with the top ten. Here the sequenced sample was peripheral blood mononuclear cells, taken before stem cell transplant. These receptors were taken from a woman aged 45-65 years with acute myeloid leukemia. Some clones in this sample may be carry-over from other donors' samples. Both conserved end residues are part of each CDR3. D genes are given only for firm matches. Some rows mark clone size as missing; the rest say once, few, many or name a class of expanded clone.

cdr3_nt cdr3_aa v_call clone_size d_call j_call
TGTGCCAGCAGTCCTGCCGTCGACCTCCCAACCGTGAACACTGAAGCTTTCTTT CASSPAVDLPTVNTEAFF TRBV2 once . TRBJ1-1
TGTGCCAGCAGCTTAGCGAGGAACACTGAAGCTTTCTTT CASSLARNTEAFF TRBV7-9 . . TRBJ1-1
TGTGCTAGCAGCCAGGGACTAGCGGGGGACTACGAGCAGTACTTC CASSQGLAGDYEQYF TRBV7-7 once TRBD2 TRBJ2-7
TGCGCCAGCAGCCAAGGGGGGAGGGGGATATATGGCTACACCTTC CASSQGGRGIYGYTF TRBV4-1 . . TRBJ1-2
TGTGCAAGTCGCTTCGATAGGGTCCGCGCAGATACGCAGTATTTT CASRFDRVRADTQYF TRBV12-2 . . TRBJ2-3
TGTGCCAGCATGCCGGGACTAGCGGGACTAGAGACCCAGTACTTC CASMPGLAGLETQYF TRBV6-5 . TRBD2 TRBJ2-5
TGTGCCTGGAGCGCCGACAGGGGCTATGGCTACACCTTC CAWSADRGYGYTF TRBV30 . TRBD1 TRBJ1-2
TGTGCCAGCAGCTCGGGACAGGTTATATCACCCCTCCACTTT CASSSGQVISPLHF TRBV5-4 . TRBD1 TRBJ1-6
TGTGCCAGCAGTGAAACGACAGGGAGGGATGAGCAGTTCTTC CASSETTGRDEQFF TRBV25-1 . . TRBJ2-1
TGTGCCAGTAGTATAGATTTCTTGTCCTCCTCCTACGAGCAGTACTTC CASSIDFLSSSYEQYF TRBV19 . . TRBJ2-7